This is a list of T cell receptor beta chains from one sample in a study of blood T cell repertoires in COVID-19. Sequencing used immunoSEQ multiplex PCR; TCRdb keeps in-frame clones, though not all of them. The data hold 90,000 to 120,000 clones, with 80% to 95% observed a single time. Sequencing was done on a sample of peripheral blood. These receptors were collected from a woman aged 25-40 years with acute or convalescent COVID-19. Each CDR3 is given with its conserved first and last residue. A D gene is named only where the DNA matches it firmly. The size entry is marked missing in some rows and otherwise reads once, few, many or a size class.

TGTGCTAGAGTTGTTAAGGGGGCTAGCGGGAGAGGGTCGGGCACAGATACGCAGTATTTT | CARVVKGASGRGSGTDTQYF | TRBJ2-3 | TRBD2 | NA | TRBV12-5
TGTGCCAGCAGCGCCCGGGACTCAACCCTCTACGAGCAGTACTTC | CASSARDSTLYEQYF | TRBJ2-7 | NA | once | TRBV13
TGTGCCACCAGCAGAGATCAGGGGGGCGGACCAACGGAGACCCAGTACTTC | CATSRDQGGGPTETQYF | TRBJ2-5 | NA | NA | TRBV15
TGTGCCAGCAGAGACGGGGACTTTACTTCCCACGGAAACACCATATATTTT | CASRDGDFTSHGNTIYF | TRBJ1-3 | NA | once | TRBV6-4
TGTGCCAGCAAGGGGAACGCGAACACCGGGGAGCTGTTTTTT | CASKGNANTGELFF | TRBJ2-2 | NA | NA | TRBV11-3
TGTGCCACCAGCAGAAATGGACAGGGGTATGGCTACACCTTC | CATSRNGQGYGYTF | TRBJ1-2 | TRBD1 | once | TRBV15
TGTGCTAGTGGTTTGGTACTCGTTCGTTTGGCTAGCGGGGTTCGTCAGGCCAATGAGCAGTTCTTC | CASGLVLVRLASGVRQANEQFF | TRBJ2-1 | TRBD2 | NA | TRBV12-5
TGTGCCAGCAGCTTACTAGGACTACGTGAGCAGTTCTTC | CASSLLGLREQFF | TRBJ2-1 | NA | NA | TRBV7-8
TGTGCCGGGATCTCCGGGGACACCGGGGAGCTGTTTTTT | CAGISGDTGELFF | TRBJ2-2 | NA | NA | TRBV30
TGTGCCAGCACCCCCTTTGACTACTTTGTGCCTGAGCAGTACTTC | CASTPFDYFVPEQYF | TRBJ2-7 | NA | NA | TRBV6-4
TGTGCCAGTCTGACTGGAAATTATCAGCCCCAGCATTTT | CASLTGNYQPQHF | TRBJ1-5 | NA | NA | TRBV28
TGTGCCAGCTCACCACCTAGCGGAGCCTACGAGCAGTACTTC | CASSPPSGAYEQYF | TRBJ2-7 | NA | NA | TRBV18
TGTGCCAGCAGTTTGTTGAGCTCCTACAATGAGCAGTTCTTC | CASSLLSSYNEQFF | TRBJ2-1 | NA | NA | TRBV27
TGTGCCACCAGTGCCTTAGACACAAACTCCTACAATGAGCAGTTCTTC | CATSALDTNSYNEQFF | TRBJ2-1 | NA | NA | TRBV24-1
TGTGCCAGCAGCTTAGCGGGATCGAACACTGAAGCTTTCTTT | CASSLAGSNTEAFF | TRBJ1-1 | NA | NA | TRBV7-3
TGTGCCAGCCCGAAGACTACCAACTATGGCTACACCTTC | CASPKTTNYGYTF | TRBJ1-2 | NA | once | TRBV6-4
TGTGCCAGCAGCTTAGGGTTCGGTCTTTACTACGAGCAGTACTTC | CASSLGFGLYYEQYF | TRBJ2-7 | NA | NA | TRBV11-3
TGTGCCAGCAGCGATAGACAGGGGACGGGGAAAGAGACCCAGTACTTC | CASSDRQGTGKETQYF | TRBJ2-5 | TRBD1 | once | TRBV5-5
TGCAGCGTTGACAGCGGGAGCAAACAAGGGCGGATAAATCGCTCCTACAATGAGCAGTTCTTC | CSVDSGSKQGRINRSYNEQFF | TRBJ2-1 | TRBD2 | NA | TRBV29-1
TGTGCCAGCAGCCGGGACAGCACTAACTATGGCTACACCTTC | CASSRDSTNYGYTF | TRBJ1-2 | TRBD1 | NA | TRBV7-2
TGTGCCAGCAGTTTTGGACAGGGGGGTGGCTACACCTTC | CASSFGQGGGYTF | TRBJ1-2 | TRBD1 | NA | TRBV27
TGTGCCAGCAGTCACCCCCCGTCAGGGGATAAAGCTTTCTTT | CASSHPPSGDKAFF | TRBJ1-1 | NA | NA | TRBV6-2/TRBV6-3
TGCGCCAGCAGCTCGGCTGCGGGACGGTCTAACTATGGCTACACCTTC | CASSSAAGRSNYGYTF | TRBJ1-2 | NA | NA | TRBV5-1
TGTGCCAGCAGTTACTCGGGCAGGGAAGAGTACAATGAGCAGTTCTTC | CASSYSGREEYNEQFF | TRBJ2-1 | NA | NA | TRBV6-2/TRBV6-3
TGTGCCAGCAGCAAACCCCTCTGGGCAGGGAATGGCTACACCTTC | CASSKPLWAGNGYTF | TRBJ1-2 | NA | NA | TRBV5-4
TGTGCCAGCAGCAGACGACAGGGGGCGCTGGCAGATACGCAGTATTTT | CASSRRQGALADTQYF | TRBJ2-3 | TRBD1 | NA | TRBV28
TGTGCCAGCAGACTAAGAGGGGCCACAGGGACCTACTCCTACGAGCAGTACTTC | CASRLRGATGTYSYEQYF | TRBJ2-7 | NA | NA | TRBV27
TGCGCCAGCAGCCTCCTGACGCGGGCGGATATTCAAGAGACCCAGTACTTC | CASSLLTRADIQETQYF | TRBJ2-5 | NA | NA | TRBV5-1
TGTGCCAGCAGCCCAGTTTCAACTAATGAAAAACTGTTTTTT | CASSPVSTNEKLFF | TRBJ1-4 | NA | NA | TRBV28
TGTGCCAGCAGCCCCTGGGCTACTAGCGGGGGCCTCCTGAGGGACAATGAGCAGTTCTTC | CASSPWATSGGLLRDNEQFF | TRBJ2-1 | TRBD2 | NA | TRBV27
TGCGCCAGCAGCCACAAAGGACTACTGAATGAGCAGTTCTTC | CASSHKGLLNEQFF | TRBJ2-1 | NA | NA | TRBV4-3
TGTGCCATCAGTAGCGCGGTAGGTTACGAGCAGTACTTC | CAISSAVGYEQYF | TRBJ2-7 | NA | NA | TRBV10-3
TGTGCCAGCAATACAGGGAGGGCAGATACGCAGTATTTT | CASNTGRADTQYF | TRBJ2-3 | NA | NA | TRBV9
TGTGCCAGCAGCGTGGGACTAGCGGGGGGCCCCCTTAGGACAGATACGCAGTATTTT | CASSVGLAGGPLRTDTQYF | TRBJ2-3 | TRBD2 | NA | TRBV9
TGTGCCAGCAGTAGTAGCAGGGGAGATGGCTACACCTTC | CASSSSRGDGYTF | TRBJ1-2 | NA | NA | TRBV7-9
TGTGCCAGCAGCTTTAGAAATGGGGGAGGGCCTATTAGGTCCCACCAGCAGTTCTTC | CASSFRNGGGPIRSHQQFF | TRBJ2-1 | TRBD2 | once | TRBV7-8
TGTGCCAGCCGGGACAGGGGAGTAAACATTCAGTACTTC | CASRDRGVNIQYF | TRBJ2-4 | TRBD1 | NA | TRBV28